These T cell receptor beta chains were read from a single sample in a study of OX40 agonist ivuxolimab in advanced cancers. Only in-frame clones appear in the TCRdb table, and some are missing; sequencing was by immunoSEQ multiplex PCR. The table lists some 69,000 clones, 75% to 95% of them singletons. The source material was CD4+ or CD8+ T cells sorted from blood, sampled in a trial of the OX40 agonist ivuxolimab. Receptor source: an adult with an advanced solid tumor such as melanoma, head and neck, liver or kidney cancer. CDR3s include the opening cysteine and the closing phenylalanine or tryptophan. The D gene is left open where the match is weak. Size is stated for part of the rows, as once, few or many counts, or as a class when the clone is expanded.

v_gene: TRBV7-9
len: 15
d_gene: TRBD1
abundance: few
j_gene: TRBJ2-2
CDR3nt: TGTGCCAGCAGCCGGGACAGGGGGCGCTTCGGGGAGCTGTTTTTT
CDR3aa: CASSRDRGRFGELFF

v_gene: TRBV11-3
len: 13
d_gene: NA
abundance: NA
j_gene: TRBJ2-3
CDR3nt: TGTGCCAGCAGCCTGGGGACCTCAGATACGCAGTATTTT
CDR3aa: CASSLGTSDTQYF

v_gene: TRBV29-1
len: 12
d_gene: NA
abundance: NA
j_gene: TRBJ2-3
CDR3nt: TGCAGCGTTCGCCCCCCCGGAGATACGCAGTATTTT
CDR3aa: CSVRPPGDTQYF

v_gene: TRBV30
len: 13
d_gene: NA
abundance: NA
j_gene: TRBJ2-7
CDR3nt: TGTGCCTGGAGTGTTGGAGCGACCTACGAGCAGTACTTC
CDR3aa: CAWSVGATYEQYF

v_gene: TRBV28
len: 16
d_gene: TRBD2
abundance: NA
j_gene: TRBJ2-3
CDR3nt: TGTGCCAGCAGTTTTATTAGCGGGAGCCTCACAGATACGCAGTATTTT
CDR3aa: CASSFISGSLTDTQYF

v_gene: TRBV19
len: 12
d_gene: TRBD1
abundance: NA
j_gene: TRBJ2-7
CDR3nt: TGTGCCAGTAGTGTGGACAGGGGTAAACTGTACTTC
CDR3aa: CASSVDRGKLYF

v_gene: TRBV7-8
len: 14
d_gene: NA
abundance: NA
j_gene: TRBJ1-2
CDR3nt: TGTGCCAGCAGCTTAGTGACAGAAACCTATGGCTACACCTTC
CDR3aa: CASSLVTETYGYTF

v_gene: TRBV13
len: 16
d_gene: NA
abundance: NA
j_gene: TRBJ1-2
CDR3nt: TGTGCCAGCAGCCTCTCAATAGGGTTGTTGGACTATGGCTACACCTTC
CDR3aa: CASSLSIGLLDYGYTF

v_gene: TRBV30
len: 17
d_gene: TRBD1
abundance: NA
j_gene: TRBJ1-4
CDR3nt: TGTGCCTGGAAGGGGGGGACAGGGATCGCTCTGAGTTCAAAACTGTTTTTT
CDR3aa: CAWKGGTGIALSSKLFF

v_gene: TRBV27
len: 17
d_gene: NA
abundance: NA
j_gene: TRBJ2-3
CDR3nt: TGTGCCAGCAGCCCCCCGTTCGGGCGGGCGGGCACAGATACGCAGTATTTT
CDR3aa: CASSPPFGRAGTDTQYF

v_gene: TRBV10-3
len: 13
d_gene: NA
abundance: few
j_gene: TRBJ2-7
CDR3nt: TGTGCCATCAGTGGACCACTTTACTACGAGCAGTACTTC
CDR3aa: CAISGPLYYEQYF

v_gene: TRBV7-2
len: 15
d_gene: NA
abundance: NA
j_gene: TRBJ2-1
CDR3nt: TGTGCCAGCAGCTTTGGCGGGGTCTCGGGAAATGAGCAGTTCTTC
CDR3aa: CASSFGGVSGNEQFF

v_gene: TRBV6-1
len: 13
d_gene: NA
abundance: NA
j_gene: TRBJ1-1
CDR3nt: TGTGCCAGCCGGCCCCGGGTGAACACTGAAGCTTTCTTT
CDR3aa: CASRPRVNTEAFF

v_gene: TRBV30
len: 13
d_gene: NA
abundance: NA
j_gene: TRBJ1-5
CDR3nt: TGTGCCTGGAGTATCGGGGAAATTCAGCCCCAGCATTTT
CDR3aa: CAWSIGEIQPQHF

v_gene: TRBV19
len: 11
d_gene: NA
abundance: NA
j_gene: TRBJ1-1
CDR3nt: TGTGCCAGTAGTCGACAATCCGAAGCTTTCTTT
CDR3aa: CASSRQSEAFF

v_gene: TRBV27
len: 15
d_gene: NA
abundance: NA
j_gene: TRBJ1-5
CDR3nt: TGTGCCAGCAGTTTTTCCCGGGGGGGTGGACAGCCCCAGCATTTT
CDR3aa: CASSFSRGGGQPQHF

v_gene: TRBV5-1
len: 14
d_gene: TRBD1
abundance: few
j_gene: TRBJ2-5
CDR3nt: TGCGCCAGCAGCACCGGACAGGGTCAAGAGACCCAGTACTTC
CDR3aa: CASSTGQGQETQYF

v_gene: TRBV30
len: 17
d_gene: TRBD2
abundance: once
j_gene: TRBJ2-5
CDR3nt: TGTGCCTGGAGTGTCCGAAGGCTAGCGGGGCTCGGGGAGACCCAGTACTTC
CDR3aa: CAWSVRRLAGLGETQYF

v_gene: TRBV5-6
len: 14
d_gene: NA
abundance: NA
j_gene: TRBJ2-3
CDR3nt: TGTGCCAGCAGCTCTCAATCAGGAACAGATACGCAGTATTTT
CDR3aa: CASSSQSGTDTQYF

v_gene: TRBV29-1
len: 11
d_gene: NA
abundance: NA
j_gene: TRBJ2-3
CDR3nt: TGCAGCATAAAGCAGGGACATACGCAGTATTTT
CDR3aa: CSIKQGHTQYF

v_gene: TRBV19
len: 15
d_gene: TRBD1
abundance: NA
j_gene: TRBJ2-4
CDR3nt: TGTGCCAGTAGTCCGACAGGGCTCGCCAAAAACATTCAGTACTTC
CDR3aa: CASSPTGLAKNIQYF

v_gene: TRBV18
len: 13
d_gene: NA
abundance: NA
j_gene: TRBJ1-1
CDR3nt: TGTGCCAGCTCATTAGGACAGAACACTGAAGCTTTCTTT
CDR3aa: CASSLGQNTEAFF

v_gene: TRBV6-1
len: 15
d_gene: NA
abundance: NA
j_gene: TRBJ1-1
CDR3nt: TGTGCCAGCAGTGTAGTGGAGGGTACAAACACTGAAGCTTTCTTT
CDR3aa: CASSVVEGTNTEAFF

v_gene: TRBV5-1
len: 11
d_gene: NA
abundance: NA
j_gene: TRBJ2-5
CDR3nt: TGCGCCAGCAGCCGCTCGGAGACCCAGTACTTC
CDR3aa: CASSRSETQYF

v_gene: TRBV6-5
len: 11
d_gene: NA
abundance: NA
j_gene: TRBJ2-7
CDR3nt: TGTGCCAGCCGTGGGTTATATGGGCAGTACTTC
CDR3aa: CASRGLYGQYF

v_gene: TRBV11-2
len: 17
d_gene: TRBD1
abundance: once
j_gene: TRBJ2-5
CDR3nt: TGTGCCAGCAGCCCCGTTTTCGGGACAGGGCACCAAGAGACCCAGTACTTC
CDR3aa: CASSPVFGTGHQETQYF

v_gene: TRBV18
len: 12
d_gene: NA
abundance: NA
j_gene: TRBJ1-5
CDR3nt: TGTGCCAGCTCACCCGGGGGTCAGCCCCAGCATTTT
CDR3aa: CASSPGGQPQHF

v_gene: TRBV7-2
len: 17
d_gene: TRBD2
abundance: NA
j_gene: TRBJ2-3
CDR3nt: TGTGCCAGCAGCCTACAAGGACTAGCGGGAGACACAGATACGCAGTATTTT
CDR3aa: CASSLQGLAGDTDTQYF

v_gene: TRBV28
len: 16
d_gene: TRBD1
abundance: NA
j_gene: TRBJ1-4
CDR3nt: TGTGCCAGCAGTTTATGGGACAGGGGGAGGTCTGAAAAACTGTTTTTT
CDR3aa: CASSLWDRGRSEKLFF

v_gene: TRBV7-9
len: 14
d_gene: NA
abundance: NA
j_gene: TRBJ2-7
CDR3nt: TGTGCCAGCAGTTCTCGGACAGCAAGCTACGAGCAGTACTTC
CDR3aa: CASSSRTASYEQYF

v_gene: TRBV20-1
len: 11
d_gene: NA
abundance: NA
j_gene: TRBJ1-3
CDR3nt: TGCAGTGCTCCCCTGACGAACACCATATATTTT
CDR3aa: CSAPLTNTIYF

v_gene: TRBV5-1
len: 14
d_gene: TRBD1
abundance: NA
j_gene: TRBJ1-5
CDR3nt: TGCGCCAGCAGCTGGACAGGGGAGCCCCAGTCCCAGCATTTT
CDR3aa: CASSWTGEPQSQHF

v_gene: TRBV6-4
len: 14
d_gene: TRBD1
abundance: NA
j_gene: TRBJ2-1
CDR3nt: TGTGCCAGCAGCCAGGACAGGTCCTACAATGAGCAGTTCTTC
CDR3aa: CASSQDRSYNEQFF

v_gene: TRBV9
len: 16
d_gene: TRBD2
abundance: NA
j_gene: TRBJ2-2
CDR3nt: TGTGCCAGCAGCGAAAGCGGGAGGGGTTTTATCGGGGAGCTGTTTTTT
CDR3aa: CASSESGRGFIGELFF

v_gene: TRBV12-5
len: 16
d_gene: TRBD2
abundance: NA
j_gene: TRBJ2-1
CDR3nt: TGTGCTAGTGGTTTGGTCACTAGCGGGAGAAAAAATGAGCAGTTCTTC
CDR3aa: CASGLVTSGRKNEQFF

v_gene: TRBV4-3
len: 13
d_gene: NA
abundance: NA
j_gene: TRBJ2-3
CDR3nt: TGCGCCAGCAGCCAACAGACCCTAGATACGCAGTATTTT
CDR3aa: CASSQQTLDTQYF

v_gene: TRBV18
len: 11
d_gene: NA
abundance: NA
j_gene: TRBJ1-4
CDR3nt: TGTGCCAGCTCACCGGAGAGAAAACTGTTTTTT
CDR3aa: CASSPERKLFF

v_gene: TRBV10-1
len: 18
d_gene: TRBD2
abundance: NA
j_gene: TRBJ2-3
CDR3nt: TGCGCCAGCAGAGATCCCCCGATACTAGCGGCTAGCACAGATACGCAGTATTTT
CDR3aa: CASRDPPILAASTDTQYF

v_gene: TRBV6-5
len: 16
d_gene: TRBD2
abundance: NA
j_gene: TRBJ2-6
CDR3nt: TGTGCCAGCAGTTACTCATCGGGAGGATCGGCCAACGTCCTGACTTTC
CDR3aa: CASSYSSGGSANVLTF

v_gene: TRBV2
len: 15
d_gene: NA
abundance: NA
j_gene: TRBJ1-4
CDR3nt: TGTGCCAGCAGTGATCGAAATCGAGCCGAAGAAAAACTGTTTTTT
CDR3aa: CASSDRNRAEEKLFF